The 17 T cell receptor beta chains in this list originate from one sample, sequenced in a study of blood T cell repertoires in COVID-19. The table came from immunoSEQ multiplex PCR; TCRdb's copy has only in-frame clones and leaves some out. Altogether 45,000 to 55,000 clones are present, roughly 88% being singletons, with the ten largest covering 3% to 3.5%. The sample taken for sequencing was peripheral blood. These receptors all stem from a human donor in a cohort sampled during active COVID-19.

This chain links TRBV6-1 with TRBJ1-2, with 8 bases identical to TRBD1. V dropped 3 bases and J dropped 7; count of bases not matched to a gene: 10. The CDR3 runs 15 residues. Per germline, CDR1 MNHNS and CDR2 SASEGT. The CDR3 sequence is CASSDIGQGSSGYTF. The CDR3 coding sequence is TGTGCCAGCAGTGATATAGGACAGGGAAGTAGTGGCTACACCTTC.

This sequence joins TRBV7-7 and TRBJ2-3; D is unresolved. This CDR3 is built from 15 residues. Trimming removed 5 bases from V and 6 bases from J, with 18 bases in between. From germline, CDR1 is SSHAT and CDR2 FNYEAQ (reference sequence). DNA for the CDR3: TGTGCCAGCAGCCGAATTGGTATAGAATCCGATACGCAGTATTTT. Translating it yields CASSRIGIESDTQYF. Together with reference TRBV7-7 and TRBJ2-3, the CDR3 gives the full variable domain: GAGVSQSPRYKVTKRGQDVTLRCDPISSHATLYWYQQALGQGPEFLTYFNYEAQPDKSGLPSDRFSAERPEGSISTLTIQRTEQRDSAMYRCASSRIGIESDTQYFGPGTRLTVL.

J is TRBJ2-1 and V is TRBV6-1, with TRBD1 matching 9 bases. V trimming: 6 bases; J trimming: 3 bases; junction bases outside the gene matches: 3. CDR1 and CDR2 from the germline V gene are MNHNS and SASEGT. CDR3 length: 14 residues. The CDR3 here is CASSRDRVYNEQFF. CDR3 nucleotides: TGTGCCAGCAGCCGGGACAGGGTCTACAATGAGCAGTTCTTC.

The chain recombines TRBV19 with TRBJ2-2; weak D call: TRBD2 (5 bases). Germline CDR1 and CDR2: LNHDA and SQIVND (reference sequence). Trimming shortened V by 0 bases and J by 6 bases, and 8 bases separated the two germline ends. This CDR3 comprises 14 residues. Here the CDR3 DNA reads TGTGCCAGTAGTATAGATCGAGGGTCCGGGGAGCTGTTTTTT. Protein: CASSIDRGSGELFF.

This chain uses TRBV5-1 with TRBJ2-3, with 10 nucleotides matching TRBD2. The CDR3 contains 15 residues. Germline loops: CDR1 SGHRS, CDR2 YFSETQ. V shed 6 bases and J 3 bases; nucleotides not matched to a gene: 7. The CDR3 DNA follows: TGCGCCAGCACCCCAGCGGGAGGGAGGACAGATACGCAGTATTTT. Translating gives CASTPAGGRTDTQYF.

This chain links TRBV10-3 with TRBJ2-3; 7 bases are shared with TRBD1. CDR3 length: 13 residues. V dropped 11 bases and J dropped 0; count of bases not matched to a gene: 5. From germline, CDR1 is ENHRY and CDR2 SYGVKD. The CDR3 DNA reads as TGTGCCTTCAAGGGGGCTAGCACAGATACGCAGTATTTT. Translation: CAFKGASTDTQYF.

The rearrangement uses TRBV6-2 or TRBV6-3 and TRBJ2-5; 7 nucleotides line up with TRBD2. The junction had 12 bases not matched to a gene; V was cut back by 4 bases and J by 1 base. Germline V CDR1 and CDR2: MNHEY, SVGEGT. CDR3 length equals 17 residues. The CDR3: CASSFSLARGSQETQYF. The CDR3 region has the DNA TGTGCCAGCAGTTTTTCCTTGGCGCGGGGGAGCCAAGAGACCCAGTACTTC.

The rearrangement uses TRBV4-1 and TRBJ2-3; 8 positions match TRBD2. The CDR3 length is 17 residues. The ends lost 2 bases at V and 4 bases at J; junction bases unmatched: 11. The germline CDR1 and CDR2 sequences are MGHRA and YSYEKL. The CDR3 coding sequence is TGCGCCAGCAGCCAAACCACTAGCGGTGGGGCCCCAGATACGCAGTATTTT. This encodes CASSQTTSGGAPDTQYF.

V is TRBV6-5 and J is TRBJ1-6; possibly TRBD1 for D (5 bases). Deletions cut 4 bases from V and 9 bases from J, with 16 bases between. The CDR3 length is 15 residues. CDR1 and CDR2 from the germline V gene are MNHEY and SVGAGI. CDR3 nucleotides: TGTGCCAGCAGTTCCGCCGGAGGGACTGGTTCACCCCTCCACTTT. Encoded protein: CASSSAGGTGSPLHF.

The chain couples TRBV2 to TRBJ2-5, with TRBD2 as a possible D gene (6 bases). V lost 1 base to trimming and J lost 2 bases, with 11 bases between them. The CDR3 loop spans 15 amino acids. Germline CDR1 is SNHLY and CDR2 is FYNNEI. The CDR3 nucleotides are TGTGCCAGCAGTGAAGTGGGGGGTGGGCAAGAGACCCAGTACTTC. As protein: CASSEVGGGQETQYF.

This chain connects TRBV7-2 to TRBJ1-5; 8 nucleotides line up with TRBD1. There are 16 residues in the CDR3. V lost 1 base and J lost 2; bases outside the gene matches: 4. The germline gives CDR1 SGHTA, CDR2 FQGNSA. CDR3 bases: TGTGCCAGCAGCTTAGAACAGGGGGTGCGCAATCAGCCCCAGCATTTT. Its protein product is CASSLEQGVRNQPQHF.

The rearrangement uses TRBV19 and TRBJ1-4, with D unclear. The germline gives CDR1 LNHDA, CDR2 SQIVND (reference sequence). The V and J ends lost 4 bases and 5 bases respectively, with 11 bases between them. This CDR3 has 14 amino acids. CDR3 bases: TGTGCCAGTAGTAATCGGTATTCCAATGAAAAACTGTTTTTT. As protein: CASSNRYSNEKLFF.

The chain employs TRBV18 and TRBJ2-7; 10 nucleotides line up with TRBD2. In germline, CDR1 is KGHSH, CDR2 LQKENI. The CDR3 is made up of 16 amino acids. The V gene end was trimmed by 3 bases and the J gene end by 1 base; junction bases not matched to a gene: 6. The CDR3 protein is CASSPRLAGSSYEQYF. In DNA, the CDR3 is TGTGCCAGCTCACCCCGACTAGCGGGTTCTTCCTACGAGCAGTACTTC. The full variable domain, rest sourced from reference TRBV18 and TRBJ2-7, is NAGVMQNPRHLVRRRGQEARLRCSPMKGHSHVYWYRQLPEEGLKFMVYLQKENIIDESGMPKERFSAEFPKEGPSILRIQQVVRGDSAAYFCASSPRLAGSSYEQYFGPGTRLTVT.

This sequence joins TRBV19 and TRBJ2-1, with 13 nucleotides matching TRBD2. CDR1 and CDR2 from the germline V gene are LNHDA and SQIVND (reference sequence). The V gene end was trimmed by 6 bases and the J gene end by 14 bases; junction bases not matched to a gene: 7. CDR3 length: 13 amino acids. The CDR3 reads CASSLLAGGLEFF. CDR3 bases: TGTGCCAGTAGCCTACTAGCGGGGGGGCTTGAGTTCTTC.

The CDR3: CASTRSSVNEQFF. CDR3 in DNA: TGTGCCAGCACCAGAAGTTCCGTGAATGAGCAGTTCTTC. The rearrangement uses TRBV6-5 and TRBJ2-1; D is ambiguous. CDR1 is MNHEY and CDR2 is SVGAGI in the germline V gene. CDR3 length equals 13 residues. V dropped 7 bases and J dropped 7 bases, with 14 bases sitting between them.

The chain carries TRBV12-5 and TRBJ2-3; weak D call: TRBD1 (8 bases). The CDR3 length is 16 residues. Germline CDR1 LGHNT, CDR2 FRNRAP. The V end was cut by 0 bases, the J end by 4 bases, with 14 bases between. The CDR3 spells CASGLVQGGGADTQYF. The CDR3 DNA is TGTGCTAGTGGTTTGGTACAGGGGGGAGGGGCAGATACGCAGTATTTT.

The table lists this clone with a count of one. This sequence joins TRBV9 and TRBJ1-4; possibly TRBD1 for D (6 bases). The V gene lost 4 bases and the J gene lost 2 bases, with 12 bases spanning the gap. The CDR3 is 15 residues long. Germline V lookup: CDR1 SGDLS, CDR2 YYNGEE. Here the CDR3 reads CASSLGGGTNEKLFF. In DNA, the CDR3 is TGTGCCAGCAGCTTAGGGGGAGGTACTAATGAAAAACTGTTTTTT.